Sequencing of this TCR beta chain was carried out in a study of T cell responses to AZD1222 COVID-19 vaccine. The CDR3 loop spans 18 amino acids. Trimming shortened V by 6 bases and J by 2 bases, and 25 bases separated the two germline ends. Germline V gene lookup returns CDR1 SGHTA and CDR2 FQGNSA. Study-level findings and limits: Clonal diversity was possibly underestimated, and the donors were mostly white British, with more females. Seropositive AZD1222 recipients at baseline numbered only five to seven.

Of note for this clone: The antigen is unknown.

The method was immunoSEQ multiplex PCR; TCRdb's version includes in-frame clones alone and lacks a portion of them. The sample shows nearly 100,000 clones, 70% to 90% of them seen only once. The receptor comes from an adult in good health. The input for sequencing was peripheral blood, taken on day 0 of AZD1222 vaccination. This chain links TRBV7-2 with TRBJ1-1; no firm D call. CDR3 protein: CASRSVIGRTAVNTEAFF. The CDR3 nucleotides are TGTGCCAGCAGATCAGTAATTGGTCGCACAGCGGTTAACACTGAAGCTTTCTTT.